What follows are 6 T cell receptor beta chains derived from one specimen sequenced in a study of shared clonotypes between healthy human individuals. The method was immunoSEQ multiplex PCR; TCRdb's version includes in-frame clones alone and lacks a portion of them. Of a few hundred thousand clones in the sample, 60% to 70% were seen once. The specimen sequenced was memory CD4+ T cells sorted from blood. Stated subset: CD45RA-negative fraction. These receptors all stem from a man aged 25-45 years in good health.

The gene calls are TRBV19 and TRBJ2-5; D uncertain. Germline CDR1 reads LNHDA; CDR2 reads SQIVND (reference sequence). Trimming removed 7 bases from V and 4 bases from J, with 10 bases in between. The CDR3 is made up of 12 amino acids. DNA for the CDR3: TGTGCCAGTAATAGGCAAGGAGAGACCCAGTACTTC. Its translation: CASNRQGETQYF.

The chain joins TRBV6-5 to TRBJ1-1; D is unclear. CDR1 and CDR2 (germline): MNHEY, SVGAGI. V was shortened by 6 bases and J by 1 base, with 9 bases between the two germline ends. CDR3 length: 13 residues. CDR3 nucleotide sequence: TGTGCCAGCAGAGCTGTCTGGAACACTGAAGCTTTCTTT. It encodes CASRAVWNTEAFF.

The rearrangement links TRBV7-8 to TRBJ2-7; TRBD2 matches at 10 bases. The CDR3 is 14 residues long. J lost 6 bases, V lost 5 bases, and 7 bases had no gene match. The germline CDR1 and CDR2 sequences are SGHVS and FQNEAQ. The CDR3 DNA sequence: TGTGCCAGCAGCAATCTAGCGGGAGTCGGCGAGCAGTACTTC. It specifies CASSNLAGVGEQYF.

The chain combines TRBV4-2 with TRBJ2-1; D is ambiguous. This CDR3 comprises 14 residues. The germline gives CDR1 LGHNA, CDR2 YNFKEQ. V gave up 1 base and J gave up 3 bases, with 7 bases separating them. The DNA for the CDR3 is TGTGCCAGCAGCCAAGTCGCTAGCTACAATGAGCAGTTCTTC. It yields the protein CASSQVASYNEQFF.

CDR3 in DNA: TGTGCCAGCAGCTTAGGGGGACAGGGTCAGCTGTTTTTT. Amino acid sequence: CASSLGGQGQLFF. The gene calls are TRBV11-3 and TRBJ2-2; TRBD1 aligns across 9 bases. This CDR3 has 13 amino acids. V shed 1 base and J 12 bases; nucleotides not matched to a gene: 3. Germline lookup yields CDR1 SGHNT and CDR2 YENEEA.

This rearrangement joins TRBV7-3 to TRBJ2-2; D gene ambiguous. This CDR3 contains 13 residues. CDR1 SGHTA and CDR2 FQGTGA come from the germline V gene. Trimming took 1 base from V and 6 from J, leaving 6 bases between them. CDR3 nucleotides: TGTGCCAGCAGCTTAAACCCCGCCGGGGAGCTGTTTTTT. Its protein is CASSLNPAGELFF.